This passage covers 3 T cell receptor beta chains from one sample sequenced in a study of T cell changes during pregnancy in multiple sclerosis. TCRdb keeps only in-frame clones here, not all; method: immunoSEQ multiplex PCR. The sample yields tens of thousands of clones, 85% to 95% seen once. The sequencing used CD8+ T cells from peripheral blood mononuclear cells, collected in the first trimester of pregnancy. Every receptor here comes from a female donor with multiple sclerosis, enrolled in a pregnancy study.

This chain joins TRBV4-3 and TRBJ2-2; 13 bases match TRBD2. Germline V gene data show CDR1 as LGHNA and CDR2 as YSLEER. The CDR3 has 16 residues. Trimming cost V 4 bases and J 6 bases; bases outside gene matches: 5. In DNA form, the CDR3 reads TGCGCCAGCAGCCCGTCTGGGACTAGCGGGGCCGGGGAGCTGTTTTTT. Amino acids: CASSPSGTSGAGELFF.

Comments on this clone: A junction boundary mismatches the germline segment, possibly from a read error. The V call is TRBV7-8, the J call TRBJ2-5; D perhaps matches TRBD2 (6 bases). The CDR3 extends over 14 amino acids. The germline gives CDR1 SGHVS, CDR2 FQNEAQ. The CDR3 here is CASSPEGGQGTQYF. The CDR3 DNA reads as TGTGCCAGCAGCCCCGAAGGAGGGCAAGGGACCCAGTACTTC.

The gene calls are TRBV6-4 and TRBJ1-6; weak D call: TRBD1 (6 bases). The length of the CDR3 is 14 residues. Germline V gives CDR1 MRHNA, CDR2 SNTAGT. Between the trimmed V and J ends, which lost 6 bases and 7 bases, there was a span of 13 bases. CDR3 protein: CASRDTGINSPLHF. The CDR3 DNA reads as TGTGCCAGCAGAGACACAGGGATAAATTCACCCCTCCACTTT.